Following are 23 T cell receptor beta chains from one sample sequenced in a study of shared clonotypes between healthy human individuals. TCRdb keeps only in-frame clones here, not all; method: immunoSEQ multiplex PCR. The table lists 1.5 million to 2.5 million clones, about 95% of them singletons, with 1.2% in the top ten. Only CD45RO-negative cells positively selected for CCR7 counted as naive CD8 cells, so terminally differentiated effector memory CD45RA+ cells were excluded. The sequenced sample was naive CD8+ T cells sorted from blood. Receptors were obtained from a young man in good health.

The V gene is TRBV4-1, the J gene TRBJ2-7, with D perhaps TRBD2 (6 bases). V was cut by 4 bases and J by 4 bases, with 17 bases left in between. The CDR3 is 15 amino acids. CDR1 MGHRA and CDR2 YSYEKL come from the germline V gene. Here the CDR3 reads CASSLGQGGGYEQYF. The CDR3 DNA reads as TGCGCCAGCAGCCTAGGTCAGGGTGGAGGGTACGAGCAGTACTTC.

The chain employs TRBV5-6 and TRBJ1-1; D call uncertain. V lost 2 bases, J lost 4 bases, and 9 bases lay in between. Germline V gene lookup returns CDR1 SGHDT and CDR2 YYEEEE. This CDR3 comprises 13 residues. The CDR3 protein is CASSFLGRTEAFF. The CDR3 DNA reads TGTGCCAGCAGCTTTTTAGGGCGCACTGAAGCTTTCTTT.

This clone was found once. The V gene is TRBV2, the J gene TRBJ1-6; 7 bases agree with TRBD1. The CDR3 spans 14 residues. Germline-derived CDR1 and CDR2 are SNHLY and FYNNEI. The J segment lost 5 bases and the V segment lost 5 bases, leaving 3 bases of the junction unmatched. CDR3 DNA sequence: TGTGCCAGCAGTACAGGGGAGGATAATTCACCCCTCCACTTT. This codes for CASSTGEDNSPLHF.

J is TRBJ1-1 and V is TRBV10-3, with D possibly being TRBD1 (5 bases). Germline CDR1 reads ENHRY; CDR2 reads SYGVKD. Trimming took off 10 bases at V and 1 base at J, with 22 bases between the two ends. This CDR3 is built from 16 residues. CDR3 residues: CATWGSGHRRNTEAFF. The CDR3 DNA follows: TGTGCCACCTGGGGGTCGGGGCACCGACGGAACACTGAAGCTTTCTTT.

V gene TRBV6-6 combines with J gene TRBJ1-4; TRBD1 matches 7 bases. V trimming: 2 bases; J trimming: 0 bases; junction bases outside the gene matches: 0. Germline loops: CDR1 MNHNY, CDR2 SVGAGI (reference sequence). The length of the CDR3 is 15 residues. The CDR3 loop reads CASSYTGATNEKLFF. The DNA of the CDR3 is TGTGCCAGCAGTTACACAGGGGCAACTAATGAAAAACTGTTTTTT.

This clone was seen only once. The same CDR3 can be traced to other DNA sequences in this sample. The V gene is TRBV4-1, the J gene TRBJ1-2; the D is unclear. Germline V lookup: CDR1 MGHRA, CDR2 YSYEKL. Deletions cut 0 bases from V and 0 bases from J, with 5 bases between. The CDR3 is made up of 14 amino acids. DNA for the CDR3: TGCGCCAGCAGCCAAGAGGGAGCTAACTATGGCTACACCTTC. It is translated as CASSQEGANYGYTF.

In the case of this clone: The identical CDR3 is also encoded by other nucleotide sequences in the sample. The rearrangement joins TRBV9 to TRBJ2-2; D is unresolved. This CDR3 spans 15 amino acids. V was clipped by 0 bases and J by 2 bases, with 8 bases between them. In germline, CDR1 is SGDLS, CDR2 YYNGEE. CDR3 DNA sequence: TGTGCCAGCAGCGTAGAAGCCAGTAACACCGGGGAGCTGTTTTTT. Amino acids: CASSVEASNTGELFF. Based on the CDR3 plus reference TRBV9 and TRBJ2-2, the full variable domain is DSGVTQTPKHLITATGQRVTLRCSPRSGDLSVYWYQQSLDQGLQFLIQYYNGEERAKGNILERFSAQQFPDLHSELNLSSLELGDSALYFCASSVEASNTGELFFGEGSRLTVL.

The chain links TRBV6-5 to TRBJ1-4; D is uncertain. The CDR3 length is 14 residues. The germline CDR1 and CDR2 sequences are MNHEY and SVGAGI. Trimming took 2 bases from V and 8 from J, leaving 12 bases between them. The CDR3 protein is CASSYVWMDEKLFF. CDR3 nucleotides: TGTGCCAGCAGTTACGTTTGGATGGACGAAAAACTGTTTTTT.

Notes on this clone: At the DNA level, this CDR3 is encoded by other sequences in the same sample as well. The chain carries TRBV29-1 and TRBJ1-2; 8 bases fit TRBD1. The V gene end was trimmed by 6 bases and the J gene end by 1 base; junction bases not matched to a gene: 4. There are 13 residues in the CDR3. Germline V gene lookup returns CDR1 SQVTM and CDR2 ANQGSEA. The CDR3 reads CSVLTGDNYGYTF. The CDR3 coding sequence is TGCAGCGTCCTGACAGGGGATAACTATGGCTACACCTTC.

This clone was seen only once. This sequence joins TRBV5-6 and TRBJ2-7; possibly TRBD1 for D (5 bases). Trimming removed 1 base from V and 4 bases from J, with 12 bases in between. The CDR3 totals 14 residues. Germline values: CDR1 SGHDT, CDR2 YYEEEE. In DNA form, the CDR3 reads TGTGCCAGCAGCTTGAAAAGGGGAACGTACGAGCAGTACTTC. As protein: CASSLKRGTYEQYF.

This clone was seen once. The chain combines TRBV28 with TRBJ2-7; 9 bases are a match to TRBD1. The V gene end was trimmed by 5 bases and the J gene end by 4 bases; junction bases not matched to a gene: 9. CDR1 is MDHEN, CDR2 SYDVKM, per germline. This CDR3 region has 15 residues. CDR3 sequence (DNA): TGTGCCAGCAGTGACCCCGGGACAGGGACGTACGAGCAGTACTTC. It specifies CASSDPGTGTYEQYF.

The chain carries TRBV6-5 and TRBJ2-1; D not resolved. With 4 bases removed from V and 0 bases from J, the gap between germline ends came to 10 bases. The germline V gene encodes CDR1 MNHEY and CDR2 SVGAGI. The CDR3 is 15 residues long. As DNA, the CDR3 is TGTGCCAGCAGTTCTGACACGAGCTCCTACAATGAGCAGTTCTTC. Translating gives CASSSDTSSYNEQFF.

The gene calls are TRBV7-9 and TRBJ1-1, with a possible D match to TRBD1 (5 bases). The CDR3 consists of 15 residues. V lost 5 bases, J lost 0 bases, and 13 bases lay in between. CDR1 and CDR2 (germline): SEHNR, FQNEAQ (reference sequence). The DNA for the CDR3 is TGTGCCAGCAGCCAAGTGGGACCTATGAACACTGAAGCTTTCTTT. It codes for CASSQVGPMNTEAFF.

This chain connects TRBV5-6 to TRBJ2-6; a possible D gene is TRBD2 (5 bases). Trimming took off 3 bases at V and 0 bases at J, with 7 bases between the two ends. Germline values: CDR1 SGHDT, CDR2 YYEEEE. This CDR3 has 15 residues. As DNA, the CDR3 is TGTGCCAGCAGCTCGGGGTTCTCTGGGGCCAACGTCCTGACTTTC. Translation gives CASSSGFSGANVLTF.

This chain uses TRBV2 with TRBJ1-2; 10 bases fit TRBD1. This CDR3 has 14 residues. The V gene's germline CDR1 is SNHLY and CDR2 FYNNEI. The V and J ends lost 8 bases and 4 bases, in that order; junction bases with no gene match: 7. The CDR3: CASGTGVLGYGYTF. CDR3 nucleotide sequence: TGTGCCAGCGGGACAGGGGTCTTGGGCTATGGCTACACCTTC.

The chain carries TRBV5-1 and TRBJ2-3; 8 nucleotides agree with TRBD1. The CDR3 length is 15 residues. Losses at the gene ends were 2 bases for V and 0 bases for J; bases not matched to a gene: 2. Germline CDR1 reads SGHRS; CDR2 reads YFSETQ. Here the CDR3 reads CASSFRGRSTDTQYF. CDR3 sequence (DNA): TGCGCCAGCAGCTTCAGGGGGCGAAGCACAGATACGCAGTATTTT. Based on the CDR3 plus reference TRBV5-1 and TRBJ2-3, the full variable domain is KAGVTQTPRYLIKTRGQQVTLSCSPISGHRSVSWYQQTPGQGLQFLFEYFSETQRNKGNFPGRFSGRQFSNSRSEMNVSTLELGDSALYLCASSFRGRSTDTQYFGPGTRLTVL.

The chain uses TRBV28 and TRBJ1-2, with 11 bases aligning to TRBD1. The CDR3 has 14 amino acids. Germline CDR1 and CDR2: MDHEN and SYDVKM. The ends lost 5 bases at V and 4 bases at J; junction bases unmatched: 3. The CDR3 sequence: CASSPGTGGYGYTF. The CDR3 region has the DNA TGTGCCAGCAGTCCCGGGACAGGGGGCTATGGCTACACCTTC.

The chain uses TRBV2 and TRBJ1-1; D call uncertain. Looked up from germline, CDR1 is SNHLY and CDR2 is FYNNEI. The germline V and J ends were trimmed by 6 bases and 1 base, with 15 bases remaining between them. CDR3 size: 15 residues. The chain's CDR3 is CASRGPGSKNTEAFF. The DNA of the CDR3 is TGTGCCAGCAGGGGCCCGGGTTCTAAGAACACTGAAGCTTTCTTT.

The V and J genes are TRBV6-5 and TRBJ2-7; D is uncertain. The V end was cut by 4 bases, the J end by 2 bases, with 12 bases between. The CDR3 runs to 14 residues. Germline V CDR1 and CDR2: MNHEY, SVGAGI. The CDR3 loop is CASSSSEQPYEQYF. CDR3 DNA sequence: TGTGCCAGCAGTTCCTCCGAACAACCCTACGAGCAGTACTTC.

In this sample, this clone turned up once. The V call is TRBV27, the J call TRBJ2-1; D gene ambiguous. Germline V gene data show CDR1 as MNHEY and CDR2 as SMNVEV (reference sequence). CDR3 length: 14 amino acids. Trimming left V 3 bases short and J 4 bases short, with 10 bases between. The CDR3 region has the DNA TGTGCCAGCAGTTTGCGGACCAATTACAATGAGCAGTTCTTC. Protein sequence: CASSLRTNYNEQFF.

J is TRBJ2-7 and V is TRBV15, with a possible D match to TRBD2 (5 bases). Germline-derived CDR1 and CDR2 are LNHNV and YYDKDF (reference sequence). V lost 5 bases and J 4 bases, leaving 12 bases between the germline ends. This CDR3 is 13 amino acids long. The CDR3 nucleotides are TGTGCCACCAGCGGAGGACGGATTTACGAGCAGTACTTC. Translation gives CATSGGRIYEQYF.

In its sample, this clone was seen once. Other nucleotide sequences in the sample specify the same CDR3. This rearrangement joins TRBV27 to TRBJ1-2; D is perhaps TRBD1 (5 bases). V was trimmed by 3 bases and J by 2 bases, leaving 7 bases between them. CDR1 MNHEY and CDR2 SMNVEV come from the germline V gene (reference sequence). CDR3 length equals 13 residues. Here the CDR3 DNA reads TGTGCCAGCAGTTTGACAGTGAACTATGGCTACACCTTC. Translation gives CASSLTVNYGYTF.

CDR3: CASGGSTDTQYF. The CDR3 coding sequence is TGTGCCAGCGGGGGGAGCACAGATACGCAGTATTTT. V usage is TRBV14 and J usage is TRBJ2-3, with D possibly being TRBD2 (6 bases). CDR1 is SGHDN and CDR2 is FVKESK in the germline V gene. This CDR3 contains 12 residues. Trimming left V 8 bases short and J 0 bases short, with 6 bases between.